This entry is about one TCR beta chain. Its antigen is as yet unknown. PCR employed 60 Vbeta and 13 Jbeta primers. Method: immunoSEQ multiplex PCR; TCRdb's copy keeps in-frame clones and lacks some. The sample consists of roughly 100,000 clones, around two thirds of them appearing once. This specimen belongs to a study of cytomegalovirus exposure and HLA in healthy donors. In the study overall: An early release of data contained 80 million to 85 million unique TCRs, which came from HLA-typed donors. The study's findings and limits: Several of the most significant clusters appeared, in a later analysis, to be linked to common viral pathogens. The later analysis indicated that the majority of CMV-associated TCR beta chains appeared HLA-restricted. A few chains tied to CMV proved CMV antigen-specific in vitro.

CDR3 length equals 14 residues. The ends lost 5 bases at V and 7 bases at J; junction bases unmatched: 4. Germline CDR1 is MNHNY and CDR2 is SVGAGI (reference sequence). The chain links TRBV6-6 to TRBJ1-4; TRBD1 aligns across 10 bases. This clonotype was obtained from a woman between 50 and 59 years old in good health and CMV-seronegative. Sequencing was carried out using PBMCs. The CDR3 region has the DNA TGTGCCAGCAGTCAGGGACAGGGGTTTGAAAAACTGTTTTTT. Amino acids: CASSQGQGFEKLFF.